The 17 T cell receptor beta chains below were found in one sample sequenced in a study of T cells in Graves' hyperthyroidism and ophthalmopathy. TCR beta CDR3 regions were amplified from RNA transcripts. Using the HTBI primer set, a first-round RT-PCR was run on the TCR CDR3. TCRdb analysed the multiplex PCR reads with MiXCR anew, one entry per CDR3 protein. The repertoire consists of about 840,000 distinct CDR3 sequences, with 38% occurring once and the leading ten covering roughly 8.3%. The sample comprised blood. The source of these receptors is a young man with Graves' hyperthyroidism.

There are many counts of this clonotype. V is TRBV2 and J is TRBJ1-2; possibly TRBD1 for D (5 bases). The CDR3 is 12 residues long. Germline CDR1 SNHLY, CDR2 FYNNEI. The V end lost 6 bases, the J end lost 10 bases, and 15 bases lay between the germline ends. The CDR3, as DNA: TGTGCCAGCAGCAGGGCGCCTTCGACCTACACCTTC. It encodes CASSRAPSTYTF. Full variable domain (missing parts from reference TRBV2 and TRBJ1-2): EPEVTQTPSHQVTQMGQEVILRCVPISNHLYFYWYRQILGQKVEFLVSFYNNEISEKSEIFDDQFSVERPDGSNFTLKIRSTKLEDSAMYFCASSRAPSTYTFGSGTRLTVV.

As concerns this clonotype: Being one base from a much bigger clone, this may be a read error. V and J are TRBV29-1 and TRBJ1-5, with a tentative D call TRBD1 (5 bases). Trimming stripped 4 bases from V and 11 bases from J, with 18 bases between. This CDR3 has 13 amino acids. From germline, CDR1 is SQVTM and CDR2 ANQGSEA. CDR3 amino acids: CSVVPVTGGAQHF. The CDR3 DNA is TGCAGCGTTGTTCCGGTTACGGGGGGGGCCCAGCATTTT.

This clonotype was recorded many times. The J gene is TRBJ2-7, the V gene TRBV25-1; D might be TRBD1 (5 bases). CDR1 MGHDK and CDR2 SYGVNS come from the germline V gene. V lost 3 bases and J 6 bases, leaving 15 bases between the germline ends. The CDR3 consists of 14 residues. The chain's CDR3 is CASSEINRNSEQYF. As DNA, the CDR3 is TGTGCCAGCAGTGAGATTAACAGGAACAGCGAGCAGTACTTC.

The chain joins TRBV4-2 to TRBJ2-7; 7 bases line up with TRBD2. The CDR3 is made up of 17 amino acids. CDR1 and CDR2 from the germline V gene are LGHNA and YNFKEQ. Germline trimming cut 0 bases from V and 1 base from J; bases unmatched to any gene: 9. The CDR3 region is CASSQEGPGGSSYEQYF. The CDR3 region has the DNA TGTGCCAGCAGCCAAGAGGGTCCTGGCGGGAGTTCCTACGAGCAGTACTTC.

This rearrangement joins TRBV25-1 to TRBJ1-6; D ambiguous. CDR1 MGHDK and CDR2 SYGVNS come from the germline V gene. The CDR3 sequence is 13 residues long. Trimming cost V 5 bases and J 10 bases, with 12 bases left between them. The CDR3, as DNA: TGTGCCAGCAGTTCCGGGTTAGGGTCACCCCTCCACTTT. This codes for CASSSGLGSPLHF. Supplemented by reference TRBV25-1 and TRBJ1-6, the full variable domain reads EADIYQTPRYLVIGTGKKITLECSQTMGHDKMYWYQQDPGMELHLIHYSYGVNSTEKGDLSSESTVSRIRTEHFPLTLESARPSHTSQYLCASSSGLGSPLHFGNGTRLTVT.

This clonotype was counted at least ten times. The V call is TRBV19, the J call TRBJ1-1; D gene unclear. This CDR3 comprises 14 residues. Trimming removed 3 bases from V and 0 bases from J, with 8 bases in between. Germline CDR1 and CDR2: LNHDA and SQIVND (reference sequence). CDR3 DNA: TGTGCCAGTAGTATCACAGACTTGAACACTGAAGCTTTCTTT. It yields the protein CASSITDLNTEAFF.

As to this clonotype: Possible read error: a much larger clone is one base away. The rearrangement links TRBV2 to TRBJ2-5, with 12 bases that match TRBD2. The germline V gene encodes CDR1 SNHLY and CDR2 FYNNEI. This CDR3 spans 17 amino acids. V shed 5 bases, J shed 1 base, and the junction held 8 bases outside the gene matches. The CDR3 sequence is CASSSGLAGRSQETQYF. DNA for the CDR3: TGTGCCAGCAGTAGCGGACTAGCGGGGCGGAGCCAAGAGACCCAGTACTTC.

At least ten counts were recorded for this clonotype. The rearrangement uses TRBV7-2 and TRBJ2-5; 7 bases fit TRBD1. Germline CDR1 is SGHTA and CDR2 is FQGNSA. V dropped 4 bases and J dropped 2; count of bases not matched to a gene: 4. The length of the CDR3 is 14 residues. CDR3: CASSSPRGQETQYF. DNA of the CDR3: TGTGCCAGCAGCTCCCCCAGGGGGCAAGAGACCCAGTACTTC.

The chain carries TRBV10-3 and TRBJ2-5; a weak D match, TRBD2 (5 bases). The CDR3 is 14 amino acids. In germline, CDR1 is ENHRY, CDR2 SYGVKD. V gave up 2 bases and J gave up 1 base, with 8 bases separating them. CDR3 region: CAISEALAQETQYF. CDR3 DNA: TGTGCCATCAGTGAGGCCCTAGCCCAAGAGACCCAGTACTTC.

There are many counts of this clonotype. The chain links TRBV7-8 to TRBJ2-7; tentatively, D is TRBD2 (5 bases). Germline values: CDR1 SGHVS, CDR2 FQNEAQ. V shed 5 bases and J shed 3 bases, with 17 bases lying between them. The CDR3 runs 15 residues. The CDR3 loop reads CASSAGLPVLYEQYF. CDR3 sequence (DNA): TGTGCCAGCAGCGCTGGACTCCCCGTCCTCTACGAGCAGTACTTC.

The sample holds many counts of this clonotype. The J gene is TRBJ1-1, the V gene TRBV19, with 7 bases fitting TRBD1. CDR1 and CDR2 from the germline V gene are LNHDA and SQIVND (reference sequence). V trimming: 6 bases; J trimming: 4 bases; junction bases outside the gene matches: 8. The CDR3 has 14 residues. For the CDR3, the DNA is TGTGCCAGTAGAGGTACAGGGGAGATCACTGAAGCTTTCTTT. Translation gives CASRGTGEITEAFF.

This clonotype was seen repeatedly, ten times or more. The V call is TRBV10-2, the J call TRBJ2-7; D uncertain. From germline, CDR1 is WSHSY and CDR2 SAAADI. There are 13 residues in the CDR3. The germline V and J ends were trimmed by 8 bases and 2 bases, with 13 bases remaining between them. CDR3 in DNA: TGCGCCAGCTCAGTGTCGTACACCTACGAGCAGTACTTC. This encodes CASSVSYTYEQYF.

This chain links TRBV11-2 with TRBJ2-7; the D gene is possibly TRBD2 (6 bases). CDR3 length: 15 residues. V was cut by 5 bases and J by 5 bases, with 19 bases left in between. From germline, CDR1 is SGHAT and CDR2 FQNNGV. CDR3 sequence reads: CASSLLEGGPHEQYF. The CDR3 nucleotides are TGTGCCAGCAGCCTCCTGGAGGGAGGACCCCACGAGCAGTACTTC.

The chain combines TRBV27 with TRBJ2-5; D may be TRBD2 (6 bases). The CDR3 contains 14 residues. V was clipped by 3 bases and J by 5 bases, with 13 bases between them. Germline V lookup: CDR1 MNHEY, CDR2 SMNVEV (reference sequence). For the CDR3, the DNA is TGTGCCAGCAGTTTCGAAGCGGGCGATGAGACCCAGTACTTC. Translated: CASSFEAGDETQYF.

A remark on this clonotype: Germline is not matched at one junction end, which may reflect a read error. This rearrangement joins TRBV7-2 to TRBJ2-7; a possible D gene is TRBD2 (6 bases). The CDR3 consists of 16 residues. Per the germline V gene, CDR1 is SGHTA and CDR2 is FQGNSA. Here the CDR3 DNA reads TGCGCCAGCAGCCAACACCGGGAGAGTTATCCGGCCGAGCAGTACTTC. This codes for CASSQHRESYPAEQYF. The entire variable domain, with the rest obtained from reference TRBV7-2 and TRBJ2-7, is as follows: GAGVSQSPSNKVTEKGKDVELRCDPISGHTALYWYRQSLGQGLEFLIYFQGNSAPDKSGLPSDRFSAERTGGSVSTLTIQRTQQEDSAVYLCASSQHRESYPAEQYFGPGTRLTVT.

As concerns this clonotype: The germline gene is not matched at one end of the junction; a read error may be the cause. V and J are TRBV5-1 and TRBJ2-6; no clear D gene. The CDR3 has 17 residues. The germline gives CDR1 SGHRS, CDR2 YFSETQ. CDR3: CASTYFPPVSGPNVLTF. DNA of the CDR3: TGCGCCAGCACGTATTTTCCCCCCGTCAGTGGGCCCAACGTCCTGACTTTC.

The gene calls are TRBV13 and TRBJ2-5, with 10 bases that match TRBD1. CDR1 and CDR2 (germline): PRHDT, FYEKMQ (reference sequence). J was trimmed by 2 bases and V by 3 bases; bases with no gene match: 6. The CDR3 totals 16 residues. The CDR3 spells CASSFGDRGQQETQYF. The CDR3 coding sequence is TGTGCCAGCAGCTTCGGGGACAGGGGCCAACAAGAGACCCAGTACTTC.